The 6 T cell receptor beta chains given below trace back to one sample, sequenced in a study of OX40 agonist ivuxolimab in advanced cancers. Measured with immunoSEQ multiplex PCR; TCRdb has only the in-frame clones, and not every one. The sample has roughly 88,000 clones, about 90% seen once; the top ten hold about 4.5%. The specimen comprised CD4+ or CD8+ T cells sorted from blood, sampled in a trial of the OX40 agonist ivuxolimab. Source of these receptors: an adult with an advanced solid tumor such as melanoma, head and neck, liver or kidney cancer.

The rearrangement links TRBV25-1 to TRBJ1-1, with a possible D match to TRBD1 (6 bases). Germline-derived CDR1 and CDR2 are MGHDK and SYGVNS. The CDR3 is 13 amino acids. Trimming took 3 bases from V and 6 from J, leaving 11 bases between them. The CDR3 is CASSEGARAEAFF. In DNA, the CDR3 is TGTGCCAGCAGTGAGGGGGCGAGAGCTGAAGCTTTCTTT.

This chain joins TRBV21-1 and TRBJ2-6; the table's TRBD1 call for D was not verified on the DNA. TRBV21-1 is designated a pseudogene. This CDR3 has 18 amino acids. The CDR3, as DNA: TGTGCCAGCAGCACCCCGGGACAGCTATACTCTGGGGCCAACGTCCTGACTTTC. It encodes CASSTPGQLYSGANVLTF.

The V and J genes are TRBV6-5 and TRBJ2-3; no reliable D call. CDR3 length equals 11 residues. Trimming took off 2 bases at V and 6 bases at J, with 3 bases between the two ends. CDR1 and CDR2 from the germline V gene are MNHEY and SVGAGI. The CDR3 region has the DNA TGTGCCAGCAGTTACGGGGATACGCAGTATTTT. Amino acids: CASSYGDTQYF.

In this sample, this clone turned up a few times. The chain uses TRBV9 and TRBJ1-1, with 9 bases identical to TRBD1. Unmatched junction bases numbered 5, after V lost 4 bases and J lost 4 bases. CDR3 size: 14 residues. Germline CDR1 reads SGDLS; CDR2 reads YYNGEE. This CDR3 reads CASSSGQGTTEAFF. In nucleotides, the CDR3 is TGTGCCAGCAGCTCCGGACAGGGGACCACTGAAGCTTTCTTT.

The chain couples TRBV19 to TRBJ2-1; 11 nucleotides align to TRBD2. This CDR3 has 18 residues. CDR1 LNHDA and CDR2 SQIVND come from the germline V gene (reference sequence). The ends lost 4 bases at V and 6 bases at J; junction bases unmatched: 14. CDR3 bases: TGTGCCAGTAGTAATGCCCTAGCGGGAGGTTTTTTAAGCAATGAGCAGTTCTTC. It translates to CASSNALAGGFLSNEQFF.

V usage is TRBV10-1 and J usage is TRBJ2-5, with D uncertain. V lost 7 bases to trimming and J lost 1 base, with 10 bases between them. The CDR3 has 13 amino acids. Germline V gene lookup returns CDR1 WNHNN and CDR2 SYGVQD (reference sequence). The CDR3 loop is CASNPKGQETQYF. The CDR3 DNA follows: TGCGCCAGCAACCCGAAGGGCCAAGAGACCCAGTACTTC.